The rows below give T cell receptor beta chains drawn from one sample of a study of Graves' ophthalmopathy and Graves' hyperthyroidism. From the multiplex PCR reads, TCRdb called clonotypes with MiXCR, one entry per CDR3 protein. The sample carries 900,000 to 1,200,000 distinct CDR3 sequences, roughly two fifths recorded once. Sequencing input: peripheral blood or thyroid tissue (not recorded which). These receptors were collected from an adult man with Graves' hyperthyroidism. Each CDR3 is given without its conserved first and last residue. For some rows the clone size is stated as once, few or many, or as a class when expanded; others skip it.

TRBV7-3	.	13	ASSFTGTQPGCYT
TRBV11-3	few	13	ASSLGLQGIYEQY
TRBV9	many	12	ASSSTDYNSPLH
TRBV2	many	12	ASRDRTGRAEAF
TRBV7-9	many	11	ASSRGETYEQY
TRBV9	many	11	ASRSQEDYGYT
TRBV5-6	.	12	ASRTGGDPYEQY
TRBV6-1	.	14	ASRRSNRDGTYEQY
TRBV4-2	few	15	ASSPTQGWRALEKLF
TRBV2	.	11	ASSGTPRTEAF
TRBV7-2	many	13	ASSTLAGGPKTQY
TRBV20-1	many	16	SASGLALGGIWEETQY
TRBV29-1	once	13	SVDLNRGPNTEAF
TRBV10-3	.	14	ASSSRDRGSHQPQH
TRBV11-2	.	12	VSSPRDKSYEQY
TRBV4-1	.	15	ASSQVGGGREDEKLF
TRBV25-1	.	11	ASSEWAGTEAF
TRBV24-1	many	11	ATSGAGNLEQY
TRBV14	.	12	ASSRDRALGKLF
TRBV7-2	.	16	AGSLWSWRASGANVLT
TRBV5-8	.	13	ASSSRDRAVYEQY
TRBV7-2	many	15	ASSLDGGRASTGELF
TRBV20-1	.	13	SARDGGRVIETQY
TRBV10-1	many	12	ASSDSGVLGEQY
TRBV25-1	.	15	ASSPRDRGLYTGELF
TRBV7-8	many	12	ASSFRDRVSEAF
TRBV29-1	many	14	SVLTSRQRDTGELF
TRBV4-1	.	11	ASSLAGGHGYT
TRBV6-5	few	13	ASSPAPGVNTEAF
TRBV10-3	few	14	AISEGDRGSYNEQF
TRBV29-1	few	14	SVEVGGTSGGYGYT
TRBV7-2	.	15	ASSLRTSGDFTGELF
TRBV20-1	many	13	SALDRRGTYSPLH
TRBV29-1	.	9	SVVPGREAF
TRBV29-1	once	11	SVEWAGQTEAF
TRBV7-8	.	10	AWGQASYEQY
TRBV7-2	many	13	ASSFPAGGQETQY
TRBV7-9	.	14	ASNHYGTGGPYEQY
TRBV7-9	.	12	ASSGDRGRRTQY
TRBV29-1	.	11	SVEVGRDNVLT
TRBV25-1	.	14	ASSEPGWQGPQPQH
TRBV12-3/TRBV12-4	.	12	ASSLGGDPYEQY
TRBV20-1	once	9	SASSDQPQH
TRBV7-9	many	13	ASSPYYRDNSPLH
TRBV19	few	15	ASSSDPSQGGTETQY
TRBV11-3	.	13	ASSSPSQGTYEQY
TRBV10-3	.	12	ASAAGRAATEAF
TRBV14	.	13	ASSPLGQHPGELF
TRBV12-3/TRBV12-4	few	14	ASSTPDRTNTGELF
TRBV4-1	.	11	ASSRTTDQPQH
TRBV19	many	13	ASSIQGLNTGELF
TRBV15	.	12	ATQLAFRDTEAF
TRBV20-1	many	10	SASAPVYEQY
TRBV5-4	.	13	ASSVGTGALYEQY
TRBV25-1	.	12	ASSAGRRGNEQF
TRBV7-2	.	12	ASRMAGSRDEAL
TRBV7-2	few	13	ASSSPGTGMYEQY
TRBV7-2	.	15	ASSAGQVSSGANVLT
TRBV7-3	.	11	ASSPQDFQPQH
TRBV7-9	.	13	ASSQEAPGFYEQY